The clone carrying this TCR beta chain appeared once. Its antigen is undetermined. From the 5' RACE reads, TCRdb called clonotypes with MiXCR, one entry per CDR3 protein. Of about 540,000 distinct CDR3 sequences detected, roughly 13% appear once; the ten largest clones hold approximately 6.2%. Between the trimmed V and J ends, which lost 5 bases and 5 bases, there was a span of 24 bases. The CDR3 extends over 17 amino acids. Germline loops: CDR1 SEHNR, CDR2 FQNEAQ (reference sequence). These data are taken from a study of CD8 T cells in ankylosing spondylitis. Study outcomes and limitations: The clones that were linked to disease were reported to be significantly enriched in matched synovial fluid samples from ankylosing spondylitis patients. What seemed typical of ankylosing spondylitis blood was a TCR beta motif built from roughly eight highly homologous variants.

The origin of this receptor is a male donor with ankylosing spondylitis. The chain links TRBV7-9 to TRBJ2-5, with a weak D call TRBD2 (8 bases). What was sequenced was blood, either unsorted or a sorted T cell fraction (not recorded which). In nucleotides, the CDR3 is TGTGCCAGCAGCGGTGGAGGGGGCGGGAGGCCCTCGGAGACCCAGTACTTC. Encoded protein: CASSGGGGGRPSETQYF.